The T cell receptor beta chain under discussion was sequenced for a study of T cells after yellow fever vaccination. V was pared by 1 base and J by 0 bases, with 10 bases between. CDR3 length: 15 residues. The germline V gene has CDR1 DFQATT and CDR2 SNEGSKA (reference sequence). 5'RACE template switching generated TCR cDNA, adding a universal primer site and UMIs. TCRdb reprocessed the 5' RACE reads with MiXCR, giving one entry per CDR3 protein. The sample has approximately 150,000 distinct CDR3 sequences, roughly 6.2% seen once; the top ten hold roughly 3%. This clonotype was observed a handful of times. Its antigen is not known. Study outcomes and limitations: It was the secondary response that reached its peak faster, day 5 versus 15, but it was weaker.

The material sequenced was CD4+ T cells sorted from PBMCs, taken on the day of the first yellow fever vaccination. The rearrangement uses TRBV20-1 and TRBJ1-5; D gene ambiguous. The receptor was derived from a man younger than 30 who received the YFV17D yellow fever vaccine. CDR3: CSARADFYSNQPQHF. DNA of the CDR3: TGCAGTGCTAGAGCAGACTTTTATAGCAATCAGCCCCAGCATTTT.